Each of the 5 T cell receptor beta chains below was sequenced from the same sample in a study of blood T cell repertoires in COVID-19. Produced via immunoSEQ multiplex PCR; TCRdb's table is partial and in-frame only. Of under 150,000 clones listed, approximately 80% are singletons. Sequencing used peripheral blood. The receptor source for this set is a woman aged 80 or over in a cohort sampled during active or convalescent COVID-19.

This chain joins TRBV5-6 and TRBJ1-3; the match to TRBD1 covers 8 bases. Per germline, CDR1 SGHDT and CDR2 YYEEEE. The CDR3 is 16 amino acids. V lost 4 bases and J lost 3; bases outside the gene matches: 9. The CDR3: CASSDWTGSYGNTIYF. CDR3 sequence (DNA): TGTGCCAGCAGCGATTGGACAGGGAGCTATGGAAACACCATATATTTT.

The chain is built from TRBV3-1 (or the pseudogene TRBV3-2) and TRBJ1-3; no clear D gene. This CDR3 has 14 amino acids. V was cut by 1 base and J by 3 bases, with 7 bases left in between. Germline V gene sequence: CDR1 LGHDT, CDR2 YNNKEL (reference sequence). CDR3 loop: CASSQGSVGNTIYF. The CDR3 DNA follows: TGTGCCAGCAGCCAAGGGTCAGTTGGAAACACCATATATTTT.

The chain employs TRBV5-6 and TRBJ1-1; D not certain. V was cut by 1 base and J by 1 base, with 11 bases left in between. The CDR3 has 15 amino acids. Germline values: CDR1 SGHDT, CDR2 YYEEEE. CDR3 DNA: TGTGCCAGCAGCTTGCGCCAGGTGGGGAACACTGAAGCTTTCTTT. Translated, it gives CASSLRQVGNTEAFF.

This CDR3 is CASSFGTGNGYTF. The CDR3 DNA reads TGTGCCAGCAGCTTCGGGACAGGGAATGGCTACACCTTC. The chain is built from TRBV7-2 and TRBJ1-2, with 9 bases fitting TRBD1. CDR3 length equals 13 residues. After removal of 3 bases from V and 6 bases from J, the junction contained 2 bases not matched to a gene. The germline CDR1 and CDR2 sequences are SGHTA and FQGNSA. Looking up the rest from reference TRBV7-2 and TRBJ1-2 gives the full variable domain: GAGVSQSPSNKVTEKGKDVELRCDPISGHTALYWYRQSLGQGLEFLIYFQGNSAPDKSGLPSDRFSAERTGGSVSTLTIQRTQQEDSAVYLCASSFGTGNGYTFGSGTRLTVV.

This chain joins TRBV9 and TRBJ1-1; 7 bases are a match to TRBD1. The CDR3 consists of 13 residues. Trimming removed 3 bases from V and 3 bases from J; junction bases left unmatched: 2. Germline CDR1 reads SGDLS; CDR2 reads YYNGEE. The CDR3 spells CASSADRDTEAFF. The CDR3 nucleotides read TGTGCCAGCAGCGCCGACAGGGACACTGAAGCTTTCTTT.